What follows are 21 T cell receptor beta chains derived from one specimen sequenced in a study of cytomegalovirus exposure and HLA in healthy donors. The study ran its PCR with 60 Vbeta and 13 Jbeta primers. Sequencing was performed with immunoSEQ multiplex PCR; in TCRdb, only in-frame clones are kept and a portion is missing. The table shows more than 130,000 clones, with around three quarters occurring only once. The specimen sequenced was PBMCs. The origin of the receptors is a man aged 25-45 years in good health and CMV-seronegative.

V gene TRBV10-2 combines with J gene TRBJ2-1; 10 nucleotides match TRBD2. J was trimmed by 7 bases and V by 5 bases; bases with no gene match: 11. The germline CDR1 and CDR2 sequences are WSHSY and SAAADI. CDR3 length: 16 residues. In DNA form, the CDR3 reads TGCGCCAGCAGTCGAACTAGCGGGACTTCGTTGAATGAGCAGTTCTTC. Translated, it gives CASSRTSGTSLNEQFF.

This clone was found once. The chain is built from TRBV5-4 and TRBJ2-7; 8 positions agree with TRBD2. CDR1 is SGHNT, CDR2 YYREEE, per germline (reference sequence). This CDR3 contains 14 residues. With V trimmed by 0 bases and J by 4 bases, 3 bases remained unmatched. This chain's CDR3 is CASSLASGGYEQYF. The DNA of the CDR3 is TGTGCCAGCAGCTTGGCCTCGGGGGGGTACGAGCAGTACTTC.

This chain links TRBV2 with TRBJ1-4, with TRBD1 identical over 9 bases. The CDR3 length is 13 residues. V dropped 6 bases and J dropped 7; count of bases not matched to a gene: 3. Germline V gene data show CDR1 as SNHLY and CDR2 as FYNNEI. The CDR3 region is CASRPQGAEKLFF. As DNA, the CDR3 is TGTGCCAGCAGGCCACAGGGGGCTGAAAAACTGTTTTTT.

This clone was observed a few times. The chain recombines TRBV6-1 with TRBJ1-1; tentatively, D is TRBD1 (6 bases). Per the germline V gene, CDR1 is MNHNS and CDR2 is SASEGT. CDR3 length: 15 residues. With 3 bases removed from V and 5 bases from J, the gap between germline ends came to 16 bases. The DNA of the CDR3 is TGTGCCAGCAGTGATCTACCAGGGAGGGGGACTGAAGCTTTCTTT. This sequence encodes CASSDLPGRGTEAFF.

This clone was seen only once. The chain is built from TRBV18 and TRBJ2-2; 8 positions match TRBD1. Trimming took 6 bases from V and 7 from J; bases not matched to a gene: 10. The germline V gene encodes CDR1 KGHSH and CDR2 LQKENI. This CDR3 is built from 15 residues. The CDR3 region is CASSRTRGRGGELFF. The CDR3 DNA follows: TGTGCCAGCTCGCGCACCAGGGGGCGTGGCGGGGAGCTGTTTTTT.

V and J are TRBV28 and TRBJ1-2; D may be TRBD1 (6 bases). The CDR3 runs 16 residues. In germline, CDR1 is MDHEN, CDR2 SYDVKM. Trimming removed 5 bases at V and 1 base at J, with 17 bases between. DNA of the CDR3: TGTGCCAGCAGTATTACAGGGTCGGTTTTTAACTATGGCTACACCTTC. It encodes CASSITGSVFNYGYTF.

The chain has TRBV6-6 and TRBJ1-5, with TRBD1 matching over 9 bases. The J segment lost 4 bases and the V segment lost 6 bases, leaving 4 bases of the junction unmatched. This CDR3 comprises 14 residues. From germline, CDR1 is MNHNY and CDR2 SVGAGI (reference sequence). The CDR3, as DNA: TGTGCCAGCAGGAACAGGGGGCGAAATCAGCCCCAGCATTTT. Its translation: CASRNRGRNQPQHF.

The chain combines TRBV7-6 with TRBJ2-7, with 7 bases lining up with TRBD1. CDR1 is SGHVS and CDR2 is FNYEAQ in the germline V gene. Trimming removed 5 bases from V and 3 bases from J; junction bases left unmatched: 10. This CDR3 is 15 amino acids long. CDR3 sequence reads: CASSTSQGSVYEQYF. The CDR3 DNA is TGTGCCAGCAGCACCTCACAGGGGTCGGTCTACGAGCAGTACTTC. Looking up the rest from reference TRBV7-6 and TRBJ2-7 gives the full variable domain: GAGVSQSPRYKVTKRGQDVALRCDPISGHVSLYWYRQALGQGPEFLTYFNYEAQQDKSGLPNDRFSAERPEGSISTLTIQRTEQRDSAMYRCASSTSQGSVYEQYFGPGTRLTVT.

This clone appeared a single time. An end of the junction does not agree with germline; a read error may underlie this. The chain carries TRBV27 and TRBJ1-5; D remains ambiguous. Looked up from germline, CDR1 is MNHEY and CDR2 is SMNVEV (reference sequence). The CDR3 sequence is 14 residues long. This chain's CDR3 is CASSLFPGTQSQHF. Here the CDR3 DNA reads TGTGCCAGCAGTTTATTTCCAGGTACTCAGTCCCAGCATTTT.

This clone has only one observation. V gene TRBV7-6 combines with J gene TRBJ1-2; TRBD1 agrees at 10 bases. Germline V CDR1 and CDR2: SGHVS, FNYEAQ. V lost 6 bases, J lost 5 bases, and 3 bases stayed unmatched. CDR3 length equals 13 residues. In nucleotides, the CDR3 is TGTGCCAGCAGACCGGGACAGGGGTATGGCTACACCTTC. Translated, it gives CASRPGQGYGYTF.

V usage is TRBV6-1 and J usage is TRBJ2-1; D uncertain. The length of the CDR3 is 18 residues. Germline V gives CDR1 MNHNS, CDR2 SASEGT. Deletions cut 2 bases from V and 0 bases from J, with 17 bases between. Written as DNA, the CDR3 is TGTGCCAGCAGTGAAAACCGATTTTTGGGCGCCTCCTACAATGAGCAGTTCTTC. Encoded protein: CASSENRFLGASYNEQFF.

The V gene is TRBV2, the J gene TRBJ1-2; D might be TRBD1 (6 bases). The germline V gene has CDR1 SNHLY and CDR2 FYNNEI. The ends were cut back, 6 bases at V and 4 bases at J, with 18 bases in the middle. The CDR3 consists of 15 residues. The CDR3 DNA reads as TGTGCCAGCAGGGCCTTAGGGACACTTGGCTATGGCTACACCTTC. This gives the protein CASRALGTLGYGYTF. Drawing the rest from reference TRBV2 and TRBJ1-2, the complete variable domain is EPEVTQTPSHQVTQMGQEVILRCVPISNHLYFYWYRQILGQKVEFLVSFYNNEISEKSEIFDDQFSVERPDGSNFTLKIRSTKLEDSAMYFCASRALGTLGYGYTFGSGTRLTVV.

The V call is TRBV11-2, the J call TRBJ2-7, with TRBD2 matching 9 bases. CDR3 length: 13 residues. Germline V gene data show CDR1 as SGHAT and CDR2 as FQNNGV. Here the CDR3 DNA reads TGTGCTAGTTCGCGGGAGGGAATCTACGAGCAGTACTTC. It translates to CASSREGIYEQYF.

CDR3: CASTDSSSYNEQFF. CDR3 coding DNA: TGTGCCAGCACCGACAGTAGCTCCTACAATGAGCAGTTCTTC. The genes are TRBV6-5 and TRBJ2-1; a weak D match, TRBD1 (5 bases). The CDR3 loop spans 14 amino acids. Looked up from germline, CDR1 is MNHEY and CDR2 is SVGAGI. Trimming left V 7 bases short and J 0 bases short, with 10 bases between.

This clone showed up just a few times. The CDR3 region has the DNA TGTGCCAGCAGTTTACACAGGGGGAACACTGAAGCTTTCTTT. As protein: CASSLHRGNTEAFF. J is TRBJ1-1 and V is TRBV28; TRBD1 matches 7 bases. The CDR3 is 14 amino acids. Germline-derived CDR1 and CDR2 are MDHEN and SYDVKM. Germline trimming cut 2 bases from V and 1 base from J; bases unmatched to any gene: 1.

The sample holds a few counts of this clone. The CDR3 region has the DNA TGCGCCAGCAGCTTGGTGGGCCTACACAATGAGCAGTTCTTC. This gives the protein CASSLVGLHNEQFF. The V call is TRBV5-1, the J call TRBJ2-1; no reliable D call. V was cut by 0 bases and J by 5 bases, with 9 bases left in between. The CDR3 totals 14 residues. CDR1 is SGHRS and CDR2 is YFSETQ in the germline V gene.

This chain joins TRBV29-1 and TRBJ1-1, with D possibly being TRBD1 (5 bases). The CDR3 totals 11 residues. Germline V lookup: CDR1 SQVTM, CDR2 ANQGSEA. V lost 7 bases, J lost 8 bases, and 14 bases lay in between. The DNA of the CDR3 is TGCAGCGCCGGGACTAAGGGGGAAGCTTTCTTT. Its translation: CSAGTKGEAFF.

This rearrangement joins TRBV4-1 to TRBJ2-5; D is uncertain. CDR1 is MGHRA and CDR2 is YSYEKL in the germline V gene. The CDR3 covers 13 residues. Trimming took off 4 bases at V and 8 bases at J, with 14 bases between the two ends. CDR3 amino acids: CASSRSEPSTQYF. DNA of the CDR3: TGCGCCAGCAGCCGGTCCGAGCCCTCCACCCAGTACTTC.

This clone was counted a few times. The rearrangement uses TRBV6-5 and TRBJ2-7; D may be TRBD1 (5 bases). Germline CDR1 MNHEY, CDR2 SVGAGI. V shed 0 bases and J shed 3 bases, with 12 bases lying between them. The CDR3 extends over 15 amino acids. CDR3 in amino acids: CASSYSLDIIYEQYF. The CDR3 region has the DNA TGTGCCAGCAGTTACTCGCTGGACATAATCTACGAGCAGTACTTC.

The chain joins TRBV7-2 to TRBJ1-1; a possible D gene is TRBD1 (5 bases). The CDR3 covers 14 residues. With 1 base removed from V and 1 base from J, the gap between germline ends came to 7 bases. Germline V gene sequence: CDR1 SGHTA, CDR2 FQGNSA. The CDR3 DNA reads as TGTGCCAGCAGCTTAGGAGGACAGAACACTGAAGCTTTCTTT. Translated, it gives CASSLGGQNTEAFF.

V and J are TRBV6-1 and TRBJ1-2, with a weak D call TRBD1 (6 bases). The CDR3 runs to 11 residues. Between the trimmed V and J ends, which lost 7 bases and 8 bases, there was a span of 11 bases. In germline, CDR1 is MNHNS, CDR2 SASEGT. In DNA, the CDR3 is TGTGCCAGCAACAGGGTGTTGGGCTACACCTTC. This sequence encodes CASNRVLGYTF.